This TCR beta chain comes out of a study of blood T cell repertoires in COVID-19. At the level of the study: Both acute and convalescent COVID-19 samples were obtained from the United States, Italy and Spain. The cDNA or gDNA used as material had been derived from T cells, B-cell-depleted T cells, or PBMCs.

Study processing details: Amplification of reference gene primers was used by the study to estimate nucleated cell counts. Data came from immunoSEQ multiplex PCR; TCRdb stores just in-frame clones and leaves some out. The D gene and trimming were derived from the DNA, and the V and J assignments and clone size from that table. This sample has fewer than 60,000 clones; about 92% occur once, and the top ten carry 1%. The CDR3 runs 14 residues. Germline CDR1 and CDR2: LNHDA and SQIVND (reference sequence). V was clipped by 5 bases and J by 3 bases, with 14 bases between them. Seattle participants joined during active infection and were tracked over time.

This sequence joins TRBV19 and TRBJ2-7; D is undetermined. The TCR comes from a man in his 60s with COVID-19, enrolled during active disease. The sequenced sample consisted of peripheral blood. The chain's CDR3 is CASSPPNSVYEQYF. The CDR3 DNA follows: TGTGCCAGTAGTCCCCCAAATTCAGTCTACGAGCAGTACTTC.